This T cell receptor (beta chain) is drawn from a study of beta chain features in type 1 diabetes. Study in general: Patients and healthy donors were similar in age, gender and cell yields.

Concerning this clone: The antigen is not known.

As every portion of the isolated RNA was reverse transcribed, the sequencing read expressed TCRB transcripts. Here immunoSEQ multiplex PCR was the method, and the copy in TCRdb shows in-frame clones only, minus some. The sample has about 53,000 clones, around half seen once. A CD45RO/CCR7/CD25/CD127/CD95/CD27 panel sorted naive, central memory, regulatory and stem cell-like memory CD4+ cells. Findings and limits, study-wide: In cDNA sequencing, cells with high TCR expression could be over-represented. People with Type 1 diabetes carried modestly yet significantly shorter TCRB CDR3s in all four CD4+ subsets.

The CDR3 spans 14 residues. The ends were cut back, 3 bases at V and 1 base at J, with 9 bases in the middle. CDR1 is SGHRS and CDR2 is YFSETQ in the germline V gene. This TCR derives from a woman in her 40s with type 1 diabetes. The chain carries TRBV5-1 and TRBJ2-3; perhaps TRBD2 as D (6 bases). The sequencing input was Tregs from blood. The CDR3 bases are TGCGCCAGCAGCTACGTAGCGGGCACAGATACGCAGTATTTT. It is translated as CASSYVAGTDTQYF.